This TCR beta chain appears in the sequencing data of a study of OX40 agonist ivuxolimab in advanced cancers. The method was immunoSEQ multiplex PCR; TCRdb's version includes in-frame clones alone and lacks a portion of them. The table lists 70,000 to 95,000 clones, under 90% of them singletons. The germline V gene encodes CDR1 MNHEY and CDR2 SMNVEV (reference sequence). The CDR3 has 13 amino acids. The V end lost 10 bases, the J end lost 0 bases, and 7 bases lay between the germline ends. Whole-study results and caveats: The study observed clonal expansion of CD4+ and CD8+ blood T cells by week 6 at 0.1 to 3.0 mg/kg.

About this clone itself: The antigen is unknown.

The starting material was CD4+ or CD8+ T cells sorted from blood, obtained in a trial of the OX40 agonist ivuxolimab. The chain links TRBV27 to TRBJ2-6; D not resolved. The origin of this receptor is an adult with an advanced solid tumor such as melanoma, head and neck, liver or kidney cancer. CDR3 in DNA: TGTGCCATCAAGAGCTCTGGGGCCAACGTCCTGACTTTC. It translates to CAIKSSGANVLTF.